This T cell receptor beta chain comes out of a study of radiotherapy plus CTLA-4 blockade in lung cancer. Across the whole study: Disease control reached 30% to 35%, with objective responses in approximately 20%. Study observations and caveats: Once radiotherapy plus ipilimumab had been given, TCR clones derived from tumor expanded in blood. Per reports, early blood T cell clone dynamics, plus interferon-beta, forecast response most strongly.

Chemo-refractory metastatic non-small-cell lung cancer patients received focal radiation with ipilimumab CTLA-4 blockade. CDR1 is MNHEY, CDR2 SMNVEV, per germline (reference sequence). The CDR3 runs 14 residues. Trimming took off 3 bases at V and 7 bases at J, with 10 bases between the two ends. Sequencing used immunoSEQ multiplex PCR; TCRdb keeps in-frame clones, though not all of them. This table has around 71,000 clones, less than 85% appearing once. As to this clone: The target antigen is unknown.

This TCR came from a human donor with non-small cell lung cancer whose response to radiotherapy plus ipilimumab could not be evaluated. Some clones in this sample may be carry-over from other donors' samples. The source material was peripheral blood, sampled from a patient treated with radiotherapy plus ipilimumab. This chain links TRBV27 with TRBJ1-6, with D perhaps TRBD1 (5 bases). Written as DNA, the CDR3 is TGTGCCAGCAGTTTCACAGGTTCCAATTCACCCCTCCACTTT. It yields the protein CASSFTGSNSPLHF.